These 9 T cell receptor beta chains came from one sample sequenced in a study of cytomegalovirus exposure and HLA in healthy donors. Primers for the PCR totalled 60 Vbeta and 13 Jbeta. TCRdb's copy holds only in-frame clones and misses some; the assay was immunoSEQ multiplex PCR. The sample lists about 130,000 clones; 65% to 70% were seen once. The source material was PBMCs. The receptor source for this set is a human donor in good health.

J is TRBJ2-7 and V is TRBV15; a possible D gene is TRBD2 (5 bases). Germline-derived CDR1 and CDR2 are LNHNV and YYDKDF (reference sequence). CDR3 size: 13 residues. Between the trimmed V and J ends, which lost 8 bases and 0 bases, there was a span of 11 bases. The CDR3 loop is CATSRGVSYEQYF. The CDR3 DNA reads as TGTGCCACCTCCCGGGGAGTCTCCTACGAGCAGTACTTC.

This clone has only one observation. The CDR3 DNA is TGTGCCAGCAGCTTAAACCCAGCGGGAGGGCGAAATGAGCAGTTCTTC. Its protein is CASSLNPAGGRNEQFF. V gene TRBV7-9 combines with J gene TRBJ2-1, with TRBD2 matching 10 bases. Germline V gene data show CDR1 as SEHNR and CDR2 as FQNEAQ (reference sequence). This CDR3 comprises 16 residues. The J segment lost 7 bases and the V segment lost 2 bases, leaving 8 bases of the junction unmatched. Full variable domain (rest looked up from reference TRBV7-9 and TRBJ2-1): DTGVSQNPRHKITKRGQNVTFRCDPISEHNRLYWYRQTLGQGPEFLTYFQNEAQLEKSRLLSDRFSAERPKGSFSTLEIQRTEQGDSAMYLCASSLNPAGGRNEQFFGPGTRLTVL.

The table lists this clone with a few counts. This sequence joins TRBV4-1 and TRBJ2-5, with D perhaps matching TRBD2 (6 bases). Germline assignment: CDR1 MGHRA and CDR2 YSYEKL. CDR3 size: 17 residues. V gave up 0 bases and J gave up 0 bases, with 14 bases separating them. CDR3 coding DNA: TGCGCCAGCAGCCAAGAGTTGTGGCTAGCGCACCAAGAGACCCAGTACTTC. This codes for CASSQELWLAHQETQYF.

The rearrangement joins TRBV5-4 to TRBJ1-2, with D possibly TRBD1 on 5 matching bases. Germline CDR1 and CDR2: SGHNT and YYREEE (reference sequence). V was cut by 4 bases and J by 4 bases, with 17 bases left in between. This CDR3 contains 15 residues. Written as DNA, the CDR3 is TGTGCCAGCAGCCTAGTAGGGGCCTCAAGCTATGGCTACACCTTC. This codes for CASSLVGASSYGYTF. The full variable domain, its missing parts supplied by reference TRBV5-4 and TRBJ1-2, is ETGVTQSPTHLIKTRGQQVTLRCSSQSGHNTVSWYQQALGQGPQFIFQYYREEENGRGNFPPRFSGLQFPNYSSELNVNALELDDSALYLCASSLVGASSYGYTFGSGTRLTVV.

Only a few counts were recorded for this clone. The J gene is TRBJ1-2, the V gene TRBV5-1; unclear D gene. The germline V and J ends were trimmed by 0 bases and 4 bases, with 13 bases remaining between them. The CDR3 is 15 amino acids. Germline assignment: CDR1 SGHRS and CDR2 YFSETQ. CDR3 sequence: CASSLAVSTIYGYTF. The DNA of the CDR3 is TGCGCCAGCAGCTTGGCGGTCTCAACTATCTATGGCTACACCTTC. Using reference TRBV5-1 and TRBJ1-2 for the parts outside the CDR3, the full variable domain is KAGVTQTPRYLIKTRGQQVTLSCSPISGHRSVSWYQQTPGQGLQFLFEYFSETQRNKGNFPGRFSGRQFSNSRSEMNVSTLELGDSALYLCASSLAVSTIYGYTFGSGTRLTVV.

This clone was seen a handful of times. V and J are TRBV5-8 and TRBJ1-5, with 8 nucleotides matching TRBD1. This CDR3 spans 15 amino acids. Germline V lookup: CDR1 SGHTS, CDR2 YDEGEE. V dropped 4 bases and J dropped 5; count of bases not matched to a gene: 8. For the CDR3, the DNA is TGTGCCAGCAGCCGGACAGGACAGGGATATCAGCCCCAGCATTTT. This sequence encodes CASSRTGQGYQPQHF.

The CDR3 loop reads CASSLQGIANYGYTF. CDR3 nucleotide sequence: TGTGCCAGCAGTCTGCAGGGTATAGCTAACTATGGCTACACCTTC. The chain is built from TRBV28 and TRBJ1-2, with D perhaps TRBD1 (5 bases). The germline V gene has CDR1 MDHEN and CDR2 SYDVKM. V lost 5 bases to trimming and J lost 0 bases, with 13 bases between them. CDR3 length: 15 amino acids.

This chain's CDR3 is CASSPTGSYEQYF. As DNA, the CDR3 is TGTGCCAGCAGTCCGACAGGGTCCTACGAGCAGTACTTC. V gene TRBV6-5 combines with J gene TRBJ2-7, with 7 nucleotides matching TRBD1. CDR1 MNHEY and CDR2 SVGAGI come from the germline V gene. J gave up 1 base and V 5 bases, and 2 bases lay outside the gene matches. The CDR3 length is 13 residues.

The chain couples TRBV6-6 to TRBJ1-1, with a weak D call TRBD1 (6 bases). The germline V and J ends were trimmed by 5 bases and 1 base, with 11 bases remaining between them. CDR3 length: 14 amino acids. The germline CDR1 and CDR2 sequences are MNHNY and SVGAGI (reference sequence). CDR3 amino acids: CASSKHRENTEAFF. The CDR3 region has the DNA TGTGCCAGCAGTAAGCACAGGGAGAACACTGAAGCTTTCTTT.